The T cell receptor (beta chain) under discussion was sequenced for a study of blood T cell repertoires in COVID-19. Study as a whole: Specimens from acute and convalescent COVID-19 originated in the United States, Italy and Spain. T cells, B-cell-depleted T cells, or PBMCs supplied cDNA or gDNA.

The authors' processing: Reference gene primers were amplified, and this amplification served to estimate nucleated cell counts. Method: immunoSEQ multiplex PCR; TCRdb's copy keeps in-frame clones and lacks some. From that table come the V and J calls and clone size; the DNA was used to work out D and trimming. Of nearly 110,000 clones listed, 75% to 95% were seen once; the top ten hold roughly 1.3%. Losses at the gene ends were 4 bases for V and 8 bases for J; bases not matched to a gene: 11. There are 15 residues in the CDR3. The germline gives CDR1 MNHEY, CDR2 SVGAGI. The TCR was taken from a woman aged 25 to 39 with acute or convalescent COVID-19. The chain joins TRBV6-5 to TRBJ1-2; 9 nucleotides agree with TRBD1. What was sequenced was peripheral blood. CDR3 sequence: CASSSPAQGTGGYTF. The CDR3 coding sequence is TGTGCCAGCAGTTCTCCCGCACAGGGGACAGGGGGCTACACCTTC.